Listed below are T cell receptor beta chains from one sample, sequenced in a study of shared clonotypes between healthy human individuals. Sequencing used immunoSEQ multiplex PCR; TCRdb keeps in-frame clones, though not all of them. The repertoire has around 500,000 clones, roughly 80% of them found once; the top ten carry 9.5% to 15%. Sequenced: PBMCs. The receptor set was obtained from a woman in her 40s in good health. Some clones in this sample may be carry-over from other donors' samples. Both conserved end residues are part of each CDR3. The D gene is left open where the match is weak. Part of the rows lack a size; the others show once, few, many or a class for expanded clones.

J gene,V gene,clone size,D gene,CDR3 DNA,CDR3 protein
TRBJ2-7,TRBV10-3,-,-,TGTGCCACACAGCCCGCAGGGAGCTACGAGCAGTACTTC,CATQPAGSYEQYF
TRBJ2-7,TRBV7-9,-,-,TGTGCCAGCAGCTTAGAGGCGGGCCCGGGTTTTCGGGAGCAGTACTTC,CASSLEAGPGFREQYF
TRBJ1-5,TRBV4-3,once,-,TGCGCCAGCAGCCAAAAAAGGAGGAATCAGCCCCAGCATTTT,CASSQKRRNQPQHF
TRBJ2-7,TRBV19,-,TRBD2,TGTGCCAGTAGTCCAGAGCGGGGGCCCTACGAGCAGTACTTC,CASSPERGPYEQYF
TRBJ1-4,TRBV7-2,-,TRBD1,TGTGCCAGCAGCTCGCCGTGGGACAGGAATGAAAAACTGTTTTTT,CASSSPWDRNEKLFF
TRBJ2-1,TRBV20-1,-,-,TGCAGTGCCCTCTGGGCCGATGAGCAGTTCTTC,CSALWADEQFF
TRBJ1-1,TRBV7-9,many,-,TGTGCCAGCAGCGTGGGGGCGAACACTGAAGCTTTCTTT,CASSVGANTEAFF
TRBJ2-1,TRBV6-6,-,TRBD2,TGTGCCAGCAGTTACTCGGGTAGCGGGGGTTACAATGAGCAGTTCTTC,CASSYSGSGGYNEQFF
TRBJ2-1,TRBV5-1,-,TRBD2,TGCGCCAGCAGCCGGCGGACTAGCGGGGGATCCTACAATGAGCAGTTCTTC,CASSRRTSGGSYNEQFF
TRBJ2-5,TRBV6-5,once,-,TGTGCCAGCAGGTCGCCGGGGGAGACCCAGTACTTC,CASRSPGETQYF
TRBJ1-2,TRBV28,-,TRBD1,TGTGCCAGCAGTAACAGGGGTGTCTGGGGCTACACCTTC,CASSNRGVWGYTF
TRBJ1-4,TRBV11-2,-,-,TGTGCCAGCAGCCCCCTAGTGGCAACTAATGAAAAACTGTTTTTT,CASSPLVATNEKLFF
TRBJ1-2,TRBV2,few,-,TGTGCCAGCAGTGGGGGTTCAGGGACGAACTATGGCTACACCTTC,CASSGGSGTNYGYTF
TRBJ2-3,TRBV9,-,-,TGTGCCAGCAGCGTAGTGGCCTTCACAGATACGCAGTATTTT,CASSVVAFTDTQYF
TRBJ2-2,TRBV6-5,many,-,TGTGCCAGCAGTTACTCGGTAGCGGAGAACACCGGGGAGCTGTTTTTT,CASSYSVAENTGELFF
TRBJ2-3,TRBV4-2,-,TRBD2,TGTGCCAGCACCCAAGGAGGGGCGGGAGTAGATACGCAGTATTTT,CASTQGGAGVDTQYF
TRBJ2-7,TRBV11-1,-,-,TGTGCCAGCAGCCGGGGAGGGACAGCGGACTCCTACGAGCAGTACTTC,CASSRGGTADSYEQYF
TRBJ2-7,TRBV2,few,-,TGTGCCAGCAGTGAAGGAGGGATACCCTCCTACGAGCAGTACTTC,CASSEGGIPSYEQYF
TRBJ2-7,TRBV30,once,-,TGTGCCTGGACCCCCAGGGGCCGATACTCCGCGGAGCAGTACTTC,CAWTPRGRYSAEQYF
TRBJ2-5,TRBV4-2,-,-,TGTGCCAGCAGCCAAGTGACCCAAGAGACCCAGTACTTC,CASSQVTQETQYF
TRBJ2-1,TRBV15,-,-,TGTGCCACCAGCCGGGGGAGCTCCTACAATGAGCAGTTCTTC,CATSRGSSYNEQFF
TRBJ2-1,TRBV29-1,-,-,TGCAGCTCCGCTTTGGCGGGCCTGACCAATGAGCAGTTCTTC,CSSALAGLTNEQFF
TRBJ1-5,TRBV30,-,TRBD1,TGTGCCTGGAGTGCCCTCGGTGGACAGGGGGCGAGTCATCCCCAGCATTTT,CAWSALGGQGASHPQHF
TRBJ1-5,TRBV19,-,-,TGTGCCAGTAGTATGAGGGGCGCCCAGCATTTT,CASSMRGAQHF
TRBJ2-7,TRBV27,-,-,TGTGCCAGCGGGAGGCGGGACCCCCCTCTCGAGCAGTACTTC,CASGRRDPPLEQYF
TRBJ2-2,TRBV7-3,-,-,TGTGCCAGCAGACCAACGGGGACCTTGAACACCGGGGAGCTGTTTTTT,CASRPTGTLNTGELFF
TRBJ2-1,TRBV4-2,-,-,TGTGCCAGCAGCCAAGGCGGCGGAATCTCCTACAATGAGCAGTTCTTC,CASSQGGGISYNEQFF
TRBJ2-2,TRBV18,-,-,TGTGCCAGCTCACCCTTGAGGGGTATCGGTACCGGGGAGCTGTTTTTT,CASSPLRGIGTGELFF
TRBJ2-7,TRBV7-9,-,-,TGTGCCAGCAGCTTATTGGCCGGAGGGGCCTACGAGCAGTACTTC,CASSLLAGGAYEQYF
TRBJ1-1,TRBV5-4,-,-,TGCGCCAGCAGCCAAGTGGGCAGTCACCCCACTGAAGCTTTCTTT,CASSQVGSHPTEAFF
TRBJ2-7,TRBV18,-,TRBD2,TGTGCCAGCTCACCAGGGGCGGGAGGTTCCTACGAGCAGTACTTC,CASSPGAGGSYEQYF
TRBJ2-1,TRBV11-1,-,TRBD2,TGTGCCAGCACCCCAGCGGGAACTAGCGGAAACAATGAGCAGTTCTTC,CASTPAGTSGNNEQFF
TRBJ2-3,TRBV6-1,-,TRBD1,TGTGCCAGCAGTGAAGCCGGGACAGGTAGCACAGATACGCAGTATTTT,CASSEAGTGSTDTQYF
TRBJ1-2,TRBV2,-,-,TGTGCCAGCGCCACAGGGACATCCTACTATGGCTACACCTTC,CASATGTSYYGYTF
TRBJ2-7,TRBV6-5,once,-,TGTGCCAGCAGGGCCCCGACCTACGAGCAGTACTTC,CASRAPTYEQYF
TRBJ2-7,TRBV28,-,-,TGTGCCACCAGGGTTGACGCTACGTGGGAGCAGTACTTC,CATRVDATWEQYF
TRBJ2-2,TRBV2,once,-,TGTGCCAGCAGTGAATCACTCCAGGGGACCGGGGAGCTGTTTTTT,CASSESLQGTGELFF
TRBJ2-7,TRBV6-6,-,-,TGTGCCAGCAGGGACGGACCTACGGGGCACAACGAGCAGTACTTC,CASRDGPTGHNEQYF
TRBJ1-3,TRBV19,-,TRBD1,TGTGCCAGTAGTTCATATACCGGGACAGGGCACTTT,CASSSYTGTGHF
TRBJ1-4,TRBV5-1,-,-,TGCGCCAGCAGCTTGGGTAGGGCGAATGAAAAACTGTTTTTT,CASSLGRANEKLFF
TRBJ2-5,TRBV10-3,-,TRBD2,TGTGCCATCAGTCTAGCGGGAGGTCGAGAGACCCAGTACTTC,CAISLAGGRETQYF
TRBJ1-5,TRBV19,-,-,TGTGCCTCGGACGCGGGAGCGGGCAATCAGCCCCAGCATTTT,CASDAGAGNQPQHF
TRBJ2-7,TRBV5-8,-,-,TGTGCCAGCAGCTTTGTTTTTGGTAGCGAAGCCTACGAGCAGTACTTC,CASSFVFGSEAYEQYF
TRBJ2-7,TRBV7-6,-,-,TGTGCCAGCAGCCCAGGAGGACCCTACGAGCAGTACTTC,CASSPGGPYEQYF
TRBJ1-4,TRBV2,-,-,TGTGCCAGCAGTGACCTAACGCCGGTTGAAAAACTGTTTTTT,CASSDLTPVEKLFF
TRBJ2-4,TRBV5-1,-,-,TGCGCCAGCAGCCTTGACGGTGAGGGCATTCAGTACTTC,CASSLDGEGIQYF
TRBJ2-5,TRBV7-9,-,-,TGTGCCAGCAGCTTAGTGTCCGGTTCTGGGGAGACCCAGTACTTC,CASSLVSGSGETQYF
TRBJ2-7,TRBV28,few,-,TGTGCCAGCAGTAGGGGACCGACGAGCTCCTACGAGCAGTACTTC,CASSRGPTSSYEQYF
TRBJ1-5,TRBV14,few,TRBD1,TGTGCCAGCAGCTCCGGGACAGCTGCGCCCCAGCATTTT,CASSSGTAAPQHF
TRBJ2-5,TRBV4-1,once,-,TGCGCCAGCCGGAGGGGGCCCCAAGAGACCCAGTACTTC,CASRRGPQETQYF
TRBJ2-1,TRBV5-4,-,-,TGTGCCAGCAGCTTGGAGTACGGGACTTACAATGAGCAGTTCTTC,CASSLEYGTYNEQFF
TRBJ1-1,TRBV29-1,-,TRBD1,TGCAGCGTTGGGACAGGGGCGAACACTGAAGCTTTCTTT,CSVGTGANTEAFF
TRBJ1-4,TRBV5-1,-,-,TGCGCCAGCAGCTTCGGGACAAATGAAAAACTGTTTTTT,CASSFGTNEKLFF
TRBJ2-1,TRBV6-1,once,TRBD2,TGTGCCAGCACCCGACTAGCGGGAAAAGGCAATGAGCAGTTCTTC,CASTRLAGKGNEQFF
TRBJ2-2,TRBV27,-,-,TGTGCCAGCAGTGGATACGGGGAGCTGTTTTTT,CASSGYGELFF
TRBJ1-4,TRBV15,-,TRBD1,TGTGCCACCAGCAGAGGAGTGGGGACAGGGGGCCTCAATGAAAAACTGTTTTTT,CATSRGVGTGGLNEKLFF
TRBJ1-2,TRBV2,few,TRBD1,TGTGCCAGCAGTGGGGGACAGGGAGGAGATTATGGCTACACCTTC,CASSGGQGGDYGYTF
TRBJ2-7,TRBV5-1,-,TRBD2,TGCGCCAGCATGGTTGGGACTAGCGGCTACGAGCAGTACTTC,CASMVGTSGYEQYF
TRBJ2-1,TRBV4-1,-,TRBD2,TGCGCCAGCAGCCAAGATACTAGCGCCTACAATGAGCAGTTCTTC,CASSQDTSAYNEQFF